This passage covers 10 T cell receptor beta chains from one sample sequenced in a study of shared clonotypes between healthy human individuals. Only CD45RO-negative cells positively selected for CCR7 counted as naive CD8 cells, so terminally differentiated effector memory CD45RA+ cells were excluded. The data were produced by immunoSEQ multiplex PCR, yet TCRdb's version contains in-frame clones alone and is incomplete. The table records about 2.1 million clones, 80% to 95% of them present only once. Sequencing used naive CD8+ T cells from PBMCs. Receptors were obtained from a man aged 18 to 30 in good health. Some clones in this sample may be carry-over from other donors' samples.

The rearrangement links TRBV27 to TRBJ2-7; 8 nucleotides match TRBD1. Germline V CDR1 and CDR2: MNHEY, SMNVEV (reference sequence). The CDR3 length is 16 residues. Trimming at V came to 4 bases and at J to 2 bases, leaving 10 bases not matched to a gene. CDR3 bases: TGTGCCAGCAGTTCCTCCGGACAGGGCGACCCCTACGAGCAGTACTTC. This encodes CASSSSGQGDPYEQYF.

The genes are TRBV5-1 and TRBJ1-2, with D unclear. The V end was cut by 0 bases, the J end by 3 bases, with 9 bases between. This CDR3 has 14 amino acids. CDR1 SGHRS and CDR2 YFSETQ come from the germline V gene. The CDR3: CASSLERDDYGYTF. The CDR3 DNA is TGCGCCAGCAGCTTGGAACGGGATGACTATGGCTACACCTTC.

The chain is built from TRBV4-3 and TRBJ1-5; D gene uncertain. Trimming took off 0 bases at V and 2 bases at J, with 14 bases between the two ends. The CDR3 totals 17 residues. Germline CDR1 reads LGHNA; CDR2 reads YSLEER. CDR3 sequence: CASSQDPVEFGNQPQHF. The CDR3 DNA is TGCGCCAGCAGCCAAGATCCCGTAGAGTTCGGCAATCAGCCCCAGCATTTT.

The chain couples TRBV4-1 to TRBJ2-7; D gene unclear. Trimming took off 1 base at V and 3 bases at J, with 10 bases between the two ends. CDR3 length: 14 amino acids. In germline, CDR1 is MGHRA, CDR2 YSYEKL. In DNA form, the CDR3 reads TGCGCCAGCAGCCAAGGGTCTTCAGTCTACGAGCAGTACTTC. This codes for CASSQGSSVYEQYF.

The chain recombines TRBV13 with TRBJ2-3; D perhaps matches TRBD2 (6 bases). Germline V CDR1 and CDR2: PRHDT, FYEKMQ (reference sequence). There are 16 residues in the CDR3. V was clipped by 7 bases and J by 0 bases, with 17 bases between them. CDR3 nucleotides: TGTGCCAGCACCGAGAGGGGACTCAAGAGCACAGATACGCAGTATTTT. Translated, it gives CASTERGLKSTDTQYF.

Notes on this clone: Other DNA sequences within the sample encode an identical CDR3. V usage is TRBV27 and J usage is TRBJ2-7, with a weak D call TRBD2 (7 bases). This CDR3 region has 13 residues. Trimming shortened V by 6 bases and J by 4 bases, and 13 bases separated the two germline ends. The germline gives CDR1 MNHEY, CDR2 SMNVEV (reference sequence). The CDR3 bases are TGTGCCAGCAGCCGAGGGGGGGCTTACGAGCAGTACTTC. Protein product: CASSRGGAYEQYF.

V usage is TRBV11-3 and J usage is TRBJ1-1; D remains unclear. V was pared by 5 bases and J by 4 bases, with 14 bases between. CDR1 and CDR2 from the germline V gene are SGHNT and YENEEA. The CDR3 has 14 amino acids. CDR3 sequence reads: CASSQQASGTEAFF. CDR3 coding DNA: TGTGCCAGCAGCCAGCAGGCGTCGGGCACTGAAGCTTTCTTT.

In its sample, this clone was seen once. V and J are TRBV28 and TRBJ1-5; tentative D call: TRBD1 (5 bases). Germline V gene lookup returns CDR1 MDHEN and CDR2 SYDVKM. There are 19 residues in the CDR3. The V end was cut by 3 bases, the J end by 6 bases, with 27 bases between. The CDR3 DNA reads as TGTGCCAGCAGTTTCGGTCCCCGATCCTACAGGTGGGGTGGTCAGCCCCAGCATTTT. Protein: CASSFGPRSYRWGGQPQHF. Drawing the rest from reference TRBV28 and TRBJ1-5, the complete variable domain is DVKVTQSSRYLVKRTGEKVFLECVQDMDHENMFWYRQDPGLGLRLIYFSYDVKMKEKGDIPEGYSVSREKKERFSLILESASTNQTSMYLCASSFGPRSYRWGGQPQHFGDGTRLSIL.

The chain recombines TRBV11-2 with TRBJ2-1, with TRBD2 matching over 7 bases. Germline V gives CDR1 SGHAT, CDR2 FQNNGV. Trimming removed 2 bases from V and 4 bases from J; junction bases left unmatched: 5. This CDR3 contains 15 residues. The CDR3, as DNA: TGTGCCAGCAGCTTACTAGCGGAGCGATACAATGAGCAGTTCTTC. As protein: CASSLLAERYNEQFF.

The chain couples TRBV5-4 to TRBJ2-1; D is undetermined. The CDR3 covers 15 residues. Germline V gene sequence: CDR1 SGHNT, CDR2 YYREEE (reference sequence). V was cut by 2 bases and J by 0 bases, with 9 bases left in between. CDR3 in DNA: TGTGCCAGCAGCTTACGGAACAGCTCCTACAATGAGCAGTTCTTC. Protein product: CASSLRNSSYNEQFF.